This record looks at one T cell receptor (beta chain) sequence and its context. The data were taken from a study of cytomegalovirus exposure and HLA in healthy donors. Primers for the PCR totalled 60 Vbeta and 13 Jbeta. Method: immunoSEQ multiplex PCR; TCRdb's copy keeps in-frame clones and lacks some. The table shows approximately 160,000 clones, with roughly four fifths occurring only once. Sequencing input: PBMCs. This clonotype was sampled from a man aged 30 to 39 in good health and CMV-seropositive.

The CDR3 loop is CASRDRGNSPLHF. The CDR3 coding sequence is TGTGCCAGCAGAGACAGGGGAAATTCACCCCTCCACTTT. This sequence joins TRBV6-5 and TRBJ1-6, with 8 bases that match TRBD1. V gave up 6 bases and J gave up 7 bases; unmatched junction bases: 2. The CDR3 has 13 amino acids. Germline CDR1 is MNHEY and CDR2 is SVGAGI.